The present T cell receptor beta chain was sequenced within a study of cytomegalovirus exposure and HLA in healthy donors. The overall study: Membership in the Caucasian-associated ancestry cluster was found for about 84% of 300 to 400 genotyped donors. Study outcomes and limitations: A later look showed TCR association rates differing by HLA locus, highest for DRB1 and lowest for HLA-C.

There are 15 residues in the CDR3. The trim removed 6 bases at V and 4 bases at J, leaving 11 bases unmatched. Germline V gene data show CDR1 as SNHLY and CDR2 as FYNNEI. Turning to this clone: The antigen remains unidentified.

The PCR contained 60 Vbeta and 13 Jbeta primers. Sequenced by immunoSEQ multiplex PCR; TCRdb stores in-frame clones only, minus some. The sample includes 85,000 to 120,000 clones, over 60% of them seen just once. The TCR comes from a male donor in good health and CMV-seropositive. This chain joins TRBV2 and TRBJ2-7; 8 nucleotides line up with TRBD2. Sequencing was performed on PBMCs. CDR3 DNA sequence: TGTGCCAGCAGCTTTGATTGGACTAGCAGTTACGAGCAGTACTTC. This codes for CASSFDWTSSYEQYF.